This entry features one T cell receptor (beta chain) sequence. Its antigen is not known. The CDR3 regions of TCR beta were amplified from RNA transcripts. TCR CDR3 underwent first-round RT-PCR with the HTBI primer set. From the multiplex PCR reads, TCRdb called clonotypes with MiXCR, one entry per CDR3 protein. The data contain roughly 420,000 distinct CDR3 sequences, about 15% of them singletons. Thyroid ultrasound, orbital computed tomography, clinical symptoms, and serum thyroxine and TRAb underpinned diagnoses. The sample originates from a study of T cells in Graves' hyperthyroidism and ophthalmopathy. The study's findings and limits: Before onset, ophthalmopathy was predicted by the model a median around 6 months earlier.

Germline lookup yields CDR1 SNHLY and CDR2 FYNNEI. This CDR3 region has 13 residues. Trimming pared 7 bases from V and 4 bases from J, leaving 13 bases between. This sequence originates from a woman younger than 35 with Graves' hyperthyroidism. The chain recombines TRBV2 with TRBJ1-1; D unresolved. Specimen: blood. CDR3 amino acids: CASNEAPLTEAFF. CDR3 DNA: TGTGCCAGCAACGAAGCGCCCCTCACTGAAGCTTTCTTT.